What follows are 13 T cell receptor beta chains derived from one specimen sequenced in a study of blood T cells in healthy people across ages (dated by TCRdb to between 2015 and 2017). Libraries were prepared through 5' RACE. The instrument was an Illumina HiSeq 2500. A second PCR of about 6 to 12 cycles was performed with a sample-barcoded 5' primer and a J-beta primer mix. TCRdb itself trimmed the public reads at Q25 with fastp, ran MiXCR and retained productive beta chains. Rows are combined by CDR3 protein, so each entry shows the most common genes and DNA. In this sample the table shows around 870,000 distinct CDR3 sequences, around 28% of which occur a single time. The ten biggest clones cover roughly 17% of the sample. The source material was blood. These receptors were taken from a woman aged 80 or older in good health.

This clonotype was counted once. This may be a read error: a much more frequent sequence differs by one nucleotide. The CDR3 nucleotides are TGTGCCAGCAGCTTAGACAGGGGGAGTGGTCAGCCCCAGCATTTT. Amino acids: CASSLDRGSGQPQHF. The gene calls are TRBV7-2 and TRBJ1-5; 8 bases align to TRBD1. The CDR3 is 15 amino acids. Trimming removed 1 base from V and 6 bases from J; junction bases left unmatched: 5. Per the germline V gene, CDR1 is SGHTA and CDR2 is FQGNSA.

This clonotype was recorded many times. V is TRBV6-6 and J is TRBJ1-6, with TRBD1 identical over 7 bases. The junction had 6 bases not matched to a gene; V was cut back by 6 bases and J by 1 base. This CDR3 contains 16 residues. Germline loops: CDR1 MNHNY, CDR2 SVGAGI (reference sequence). This chain's CDR3 is CASRRQGGSYNSPLHF. Here the CDR3 DNA reads TGTGCCAGCAGGCGACAGGGTGGATCCTATAATTCACCCCTCCACTTT.

There are many counts of this clonotype. The rearrangement joins TRBV6-5 to TRBJ2-7; D perhaps matches TRBD1 (6 bases). The CDR3 sequence is 14 residues long. Germline V lookup: CDR1 MNHEY, CDR2 SVGAGI. Trimming stripped 6 bases from V and 5 bases from J, with 17 bases between. The CDR3 DNA reads TGTGCCAGCAGCATGACAGGTGGGGTAAACGAGCAGTACTTC. This gives the protein CASSMTGGVNEQYF.

The chain has TRBV29-1 and TRBJ2-1; 10 bases line up with TRBD1. With V trimmed by 5 bases and J by 2 bases, 6 bases remained unmatched. CDR3 length: 15 residues. Germline loops: CDR1 SQVTM, CDR2 ANQGSEA. CDR3 sequence (DNA): TGCAGCGTTCGACCGGGACAGGGGACCTACAATGAGCAGTTCTTC. Its protein product is CSVRPGQGTYNEQFF.

The CDR3 DNA reads TGTGCCAGCAGCGCGGGACTAGCGGGGCCGATGAGGGAAGCCCAGTACTTC. Translation gives CASSAGLAGPMREAQYF. This chain uses TRBV11-2 with TRBJ2-5; 13 nucleotides agree with TRBD2. CDR1 and CDR2 (germline): SGHAT, FQNNGV. The V gene end was trimmed by 5 bases and the J gene end by 9 bases; junction bases not matched to a gene: 15. The CDR3 runs 17 residues. Using reference TRBV11-2 and TRBJ2-5 for the parts outside the CDR3, the full variable domain is EAGVAQSPRYKIIEKRQSVAFWCNPISGHATLYWYQQILGQGPKLLIQFQNNGVVDDSQLPKDRFSAERLKGVDSTLKIQPAKLEDSAVYLCASSAGLAGPMREAQYFGPGTRLLVL.

This clonotype was picked up many times. The V call is TRBV5-1, the J call TRBJ2-1; 9 nucleotides agree with TRBD2. The J segment lost 8 bases and the V segment lost 2 bases, leaving 11 bases of the junction unmatched. There are 16 residues in the CDR3. The germline V gene encodes CDR1 SGHRS and CDR2 YFSETQ. The CDR3 nucleotides are TGCGCCAGCAGCTTCATTGGGACTAGCAGACCCCATGAGCAGTTCTTC. Encoded protein: CASSFIGTSRPHEQFF.

This clonotype was picked up one time. V and J are TRBV5-1 and TRBJ2-3; TRBD2 matches at 12 bases. The trim removed 3 bases at V and 1 base at J, leaving 6 bases unmatched. CDR3 size: 17 residues. Looked up from germline, CDR1 is SGHRS and CDR2 is YFSETQ. The CDR3 DNA reads as TGCGCCAGCAGCTGGCCGACTAGCGGGGGCGGCACAGATACGCAGTATTTT. This codes for CASSWPTSGGGTDTQYF.

This chain uses TRBV4-1 with TRBJ2-7; 12 nucleotides agree with TRBD2. The J segment lost 3 bases and the V segment lost 3 bases, leaving 3 bases of the junction unmatched. Per the germline V gene, CDR1 is MGHRA and CDR2 is YSYEKL. The CDR3 length is 15 residues. CDR3: CASSHGLAGLYEQYF. CDR3 bases: TGCGCCAGCAGCCACGGACTAGCGGGGCTCTACGAGCAGTACTTC.

This clonotype was seen many times. V gene TRBV6-2 or TRBV6-3 combines with J gene TRBJ2-3; weak D call: TRBD2 (5 bases). Germline CDR1 MNHEY, CDR2 SVGEGT. Trimming removed 11 bases at V and 0 bases at J, with 15 bases between. This CDR3 has 14 residues. The CDR3 loop is CASKPSGSTDTQYF. The DNA for the CDR3 is TGTGCCTCTAAACCCAGCGGAAGCACAGATACGCAGTATTTT.

There are a few counts of this clonotype. V and J are TRBV7-9 and TRBJ2-5; TRBD2 is a possible D gene (5 bases). The CDR3 has 12 residues. Trimming stripped 5 bases from V and 11 bases from J, with 15 bases between. Germline V gene lookup returns CDR1 SEHNR and CDR2 FQNEAQ (reference sequence). The CDR3 protein is CASSRTGFEQYF. The CDR3 DNA is TGTGCCAGCAGCCGGACGGGATTTGAGCAGTACTTC.

The table lists this clonotype with many counts. The chain carries TRBV6-2 or TRBV6-3 and TRBJ1-2; TRBD1 aligns across 10 bases. The germline CDR1 and CDR2 sequences are MNHEY and SVGEGT. V shed 7 bases and J 5 bases; nucleotides not matched to a gene: 4. The CDR3 runs 13 residues. The CDR3 is CASTWTGGYGYTF. DNA for the CDR3: TGTGCCAGCACTTGGACAGGGGGTTATGGCTACACCTTC.

This clonotype was found many times. The J gene is TRBJ2-7, the V gene TRBV20-1, with D possibly TRBD1 on 5 matching bases. Germline CDR1 reads DFQATT; CDR2 reads SNEGSKA (reference sequence). The V gene lost 3 bases and the J gene lost 3 bases, with 12 bases spanning the gap. The CDR3 loop spans 13 amino acids. The CDR3 nucleotides read TGCAGTGCTAGTATTCAGGGAAGCTACGAGCAGTACTTC. It encodes CSASIQGSYEQYF.

The V call is TRBV7-2, the J call TRBJ2-3, with D perhaps matching TRBD2 (6 bases). Per germline, CDR1 SGHTA and CDR2 FQGNSA. With 5 bases removed from V and 5 bases from J, the gap between germline ends came to 23 bases. This CDR3 is 17 amino acids long. The CDR3 bases are TGTGCCAGCAGCCGCCGGTGGACCGGGAGTGGGGGAGATACGCAGTATTTT. Translating gives CASSRRWTGSGGDTQYF.